The TCR beta chain described here comes from a study of blood T cell repertoires in COVID-19. Across the study: From the United States, Italy and Spain came samples of acute and convalescent COVID-19. PBMCs, B-cell-depleted T cells, or T cells were the source of the cDNA or gDNA that made up the material.

Authors' methods: Amplifying reference gene primers gave estimates of nucleated cell counts. TCRdb keeps only in-frame clones here, not all; method: immunoSEQ multiplex PCR. V and J calls and clone size follow that table, whereas D and trimming were derived from the DNA. This table holds around 300,000 clones, 70% to 90% found once. CDR1 is MGHRA and CDR2 is YSYEKL in the germline V gene. The V gene lost 1 base and the J gene lost 6 bases, with 7 bases spanning the gap. The CDR3 sequence is 14 residues long. The TCR comes from a woman in her seventies with acute or convalescent COVID-19. The sequenced sample was peripheral blood. The V gene is TRBV4-1, the J gene TRBJ1-6, with D unresolved. In DNA, the CDR3 is TGCGCCAGCAGCCAAGTAGGGAGTAATTCACCCCTCCACTTT. Encoded protein: CASSQVGSNSPLHF.